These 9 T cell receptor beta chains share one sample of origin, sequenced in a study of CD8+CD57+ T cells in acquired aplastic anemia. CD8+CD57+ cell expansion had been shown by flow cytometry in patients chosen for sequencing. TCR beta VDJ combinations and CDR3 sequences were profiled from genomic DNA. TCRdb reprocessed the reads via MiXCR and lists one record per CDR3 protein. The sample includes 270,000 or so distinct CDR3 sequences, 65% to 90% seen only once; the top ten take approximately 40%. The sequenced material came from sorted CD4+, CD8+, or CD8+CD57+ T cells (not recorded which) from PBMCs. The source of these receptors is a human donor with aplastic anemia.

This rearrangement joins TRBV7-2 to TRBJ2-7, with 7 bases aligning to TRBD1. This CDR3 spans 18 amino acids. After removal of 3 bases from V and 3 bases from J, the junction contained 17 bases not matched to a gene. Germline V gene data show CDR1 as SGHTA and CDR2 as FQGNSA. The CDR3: CASSFQGGAEYVYYEQYV. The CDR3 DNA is TGTGCCAGCAGCTTTCAAGGGGGCGCCGAATACGTCTACTACGAGCAGTACGTC.

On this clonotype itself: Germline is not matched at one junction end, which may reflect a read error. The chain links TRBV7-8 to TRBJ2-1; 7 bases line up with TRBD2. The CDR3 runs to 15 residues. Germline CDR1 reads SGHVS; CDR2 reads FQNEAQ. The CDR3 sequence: CASSLGGEAYYGQFF. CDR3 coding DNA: TGTGCCAGTAGCTTGGGGGGGGAAGCCTACTATGGGCAGTTCTTC.

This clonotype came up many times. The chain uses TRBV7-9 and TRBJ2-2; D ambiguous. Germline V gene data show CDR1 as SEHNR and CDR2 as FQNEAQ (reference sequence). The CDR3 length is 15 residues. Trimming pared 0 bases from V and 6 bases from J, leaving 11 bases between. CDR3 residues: CASSLAQLTSGELFF. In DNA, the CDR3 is TGTGCCAGCAGCTTAGCGCAATTGACCTCCGGGGAGCTGTTTTTT.

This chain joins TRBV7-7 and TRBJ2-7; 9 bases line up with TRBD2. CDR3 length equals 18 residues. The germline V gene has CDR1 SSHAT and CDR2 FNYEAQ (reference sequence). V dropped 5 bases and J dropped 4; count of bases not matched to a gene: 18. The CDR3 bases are TGTGCCAGCAGCCCTGAGCTAGCGGGGACGCGCCTTACGTACGAGCAGTACGTC. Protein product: CASSPELAGTRLTYEQYV.

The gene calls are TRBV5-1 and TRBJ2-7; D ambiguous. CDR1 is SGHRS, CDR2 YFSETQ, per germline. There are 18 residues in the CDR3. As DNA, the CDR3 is TGTGCCAGCAGCCTCCAGCCAGATGGGCAAGCCCTTTCCTACGAGCAGTACGTC. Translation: CASSLQPDGQALSYEQYV.

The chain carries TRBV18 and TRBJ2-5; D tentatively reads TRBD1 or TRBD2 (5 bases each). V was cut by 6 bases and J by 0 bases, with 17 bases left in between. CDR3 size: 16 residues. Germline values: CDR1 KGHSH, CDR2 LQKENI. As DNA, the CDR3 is TGTGCCAGCTCCCCCCGAGGTGGGACGTACCAAGAGACCCAGTACTTC. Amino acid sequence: CASSPRGGTYQETQYF.

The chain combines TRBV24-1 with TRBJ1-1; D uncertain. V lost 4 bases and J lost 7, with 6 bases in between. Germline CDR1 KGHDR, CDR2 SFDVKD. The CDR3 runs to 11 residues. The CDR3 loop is CATSDRREAFF. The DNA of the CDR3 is TGTGCCACCAGTGACCGACGTGAAGCTTTCTTT.

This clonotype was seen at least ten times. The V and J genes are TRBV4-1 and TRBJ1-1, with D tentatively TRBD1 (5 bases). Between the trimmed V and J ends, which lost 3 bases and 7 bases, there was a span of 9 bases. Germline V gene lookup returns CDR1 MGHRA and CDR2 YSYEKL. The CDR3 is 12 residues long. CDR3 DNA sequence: TGCGCCAGCAGCCACCAGGGACTTGAAGCTTTCTTT. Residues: CASSHQGLEAFF.

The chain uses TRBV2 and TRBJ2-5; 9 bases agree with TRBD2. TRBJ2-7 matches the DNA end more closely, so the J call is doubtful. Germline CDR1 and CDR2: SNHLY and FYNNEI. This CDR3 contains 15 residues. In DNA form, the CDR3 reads TGTGCCAGCAGGACTAGCGGCGGGCTGCCCCACGAGCAGTACTTC. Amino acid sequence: CASRTSGGLPHEQYF.